These T cell receptor beta chains were read from a single sample in a study of T cells in Graves' hyperthyroidism and ophthalmopathy. TCRdb recomputed calls from the multiplex PCR reads with MiXCR, one row per CDR3 protein. Of around 400,000 distinct CDR3 sequences in the sample, approximately 13% were seen once. Input material: blood. The receptor set was obtained from a woman between 18 and 30 years old with Graves' hyperthyroidism. Both conserved end residues are part of each CDR3. The D gene is left open where the match is weak. Where a row states a size, it is once, few, many or the class of an expanded clone; other rows omit it.

TRBJ2-1,TRBV20-1,many,TRBD2,CSAEGLAGDSYNEQFF,TGCAGTGCTGAGGGACTAGCGGGAGATTCCTACAATGAGCAGTTCTTC
TRBJ1-5,TRBV10-3,few,.,CATRDSNQPQHF,TGTGCCACAAGGGACAGCAATCAGCCCCAGCATTTT
TRBJ1-1,TRBV6-1,many,TRBD1,CASSPQGVTEAFF,TGTGCCAGCAGTCCTCAGGGGGTCACTGAAGCTTTCTTT
TRBJ2-6,TRBV9,.,.,CASRDSSGANVLTF,TGTGCCAGCAGAGATAGCTCTGGGGCCAACGTCCTGACTTTC
TRBJ2-1,TRBV6-1,.,TRBD2,CASSLTSGGALGNEQFF,TGTGCCAGCAGCCTGACTAGCGGGGGGGCTCTCGGCAATGAGCAGTTCTTC
TRBJ1-1,TRBV4-1,many,.,CASSQARAEGTEAFF,TGCGCCAGCAGCCAAGCTAGGGCGGAGGGGACTGAAGCTTTCTTT
TRBJ1-3,TRBV7-2,.,TRBD1,CASSHRRTGGNTIYF,TGTGCCAGCAGCCACCGCCGGACAGGCGGAAACACCATATATTTT
TRBJ1-5,TRBV5-4,.,.,CASSAHFLGHPSAYGQPQHF,TGTGCCAGCAGCGCCCACTTTTTAGGACACCCCTCGGCGTATGGTCAGCCCCAGCATTTT
TRBJ1-2,TRBV11-2,many,TRBD1,CASSFQGGNYGYTF,TGTGCCAGCAGCTTCCAGGGGGGAAACTATGGCTACACCTTC
TRBJ1-5,TRBV5-8,few,.,CASSLSHSTYSNQPQHF,TGTGCCAGCAGCTTGAGTCATTCCACATATAGCAATCAGCCCCAGCATTTT
TRBJ1-5,TRBV27,many,TRBD1,CASSPWDSSNQPQHF,TGTGCCAGCAGCCCTTGGGACAGCAGCAATCAGCCCCAGCATTTT
TRBJ2-5,TRBV7-8,many,.,CASSHNRGQRAETQYF,TGTGCCAGCAGCCACAACCGGGGCCAAAGGGCGGAGACCCAGTACTTC
TRBJ1-1,TRBV9,many,.,CASSEVTALEAFF,TGTGCCAGCAGTGAGGTTACAGCGCTTGAAGCTTTCTTT
TRBJ2-5,TRBV9,.,.,CASSVMGGPTETQYF,TGTGCCAGCAGCGTAATGGGGGGTCCAACGGAGACCCAGTACTTC
TRBJ2-3,TRBV6-1,few,TRBD2,CASGITSGGSRTDTQYF,TGTGCCAGCGGAATAACTAGCGGGGGCTCGCGCACAGATACGCAGTATTTT
TRBJ1-2,TRBV28,.,.,CATIADSFNYGYTF,TGTGCCACCATCGCGGACTCTTTTAACTATGGCTACACCTTC
TRBJ2-5,TRBV20-1,few,.,CSARAGGSQETQYF,TGCAGTGCTAGAGCCGGGGGCAGCCAAGAGACCCAGTACTTC
TRBJ1-2,TRBV20-1,many,.,CSARIRWGDYGYTF,TGCAGTGCTAGGATTAGGTGGGGGGACTATGGCTACACCTTC
TRBJ1-2,TRBV6-1,few,.,CASSTPGTPAPGYTF,TGTGCCAGCAGCACCCCCGGGACACCAGCCCCTGGCTACACCTTC
TRBJ1-4,TRBV30,.,.,CAYPGANEKLFF,TGTGCCTACCCGGGAGCCAATGAAAAACTGTTTTTT
TRBJ2-3,TRBV2,many,.,CASSDRVSADTQYF,TGTGCCAGCAGTGATCGGGTGTCGGCAGATACGCAGTATTTT
TRBJ1-3,TRBV3-1,many,.,CASSQGRQGLNTIYF,TGTGCCAGCAGCCAAGGAAGGCAGGGATTAAACACCATATATTTT
TRBJ2-1,TRBV27,many,.,CASIGVLGEQFF,TGTGCCAGCATAGGGGTATTGGGTGAGCAGTTCTTC
TRBJ2-1,TRBV24-1,.,TRBD1,CATSHKDRGAYNEQFF,TGTGCCACCAGCCACAAGGACAGGGGGGCCTACAATGAGCAGTTCTTC
TRBJ2-7,TRBV15,many,.,CATSRDQAYEQYF,TGTGCCACCAGCAGAGATCAGGCCTACGAGCAGTACTTC
TRBJ2-5,TRBV20-1,once,.,CSALRGEETQYF,TGCAGTGCCCTAAGGGGGGAAGAGACCCAGTACTTC
TRBJ2-5,TRBV11-2,many,.,CASSLDWQETQYF,TGTGCCAGCAGCTTAGATTGGCAAGAGACCCAGTACTTC